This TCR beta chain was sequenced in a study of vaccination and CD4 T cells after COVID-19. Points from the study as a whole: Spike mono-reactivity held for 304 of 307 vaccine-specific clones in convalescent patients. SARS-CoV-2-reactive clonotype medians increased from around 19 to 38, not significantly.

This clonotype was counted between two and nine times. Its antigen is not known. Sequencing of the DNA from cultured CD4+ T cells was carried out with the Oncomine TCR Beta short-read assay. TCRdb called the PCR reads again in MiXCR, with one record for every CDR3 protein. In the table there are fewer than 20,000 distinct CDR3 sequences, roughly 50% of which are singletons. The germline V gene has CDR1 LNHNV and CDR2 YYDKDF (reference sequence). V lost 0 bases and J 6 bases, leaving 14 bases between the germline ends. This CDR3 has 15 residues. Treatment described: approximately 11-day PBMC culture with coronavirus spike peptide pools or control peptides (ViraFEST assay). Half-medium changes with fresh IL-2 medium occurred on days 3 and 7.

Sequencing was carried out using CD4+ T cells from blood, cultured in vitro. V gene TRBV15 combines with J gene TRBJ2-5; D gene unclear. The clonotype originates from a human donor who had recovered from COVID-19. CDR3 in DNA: TGTGCCACCAGCAGAGATCCCATGGCCCCCCAGACCCAGTACTTC. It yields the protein CATSRDPMAPQTQYF.